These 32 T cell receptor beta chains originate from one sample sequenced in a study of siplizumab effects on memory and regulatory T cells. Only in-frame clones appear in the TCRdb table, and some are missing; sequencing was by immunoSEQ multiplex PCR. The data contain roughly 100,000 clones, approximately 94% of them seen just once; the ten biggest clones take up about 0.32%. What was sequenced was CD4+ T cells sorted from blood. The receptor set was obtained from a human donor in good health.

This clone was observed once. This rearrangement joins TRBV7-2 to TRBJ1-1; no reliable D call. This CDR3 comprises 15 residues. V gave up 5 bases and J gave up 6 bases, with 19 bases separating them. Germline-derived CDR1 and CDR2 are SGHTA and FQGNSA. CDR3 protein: CASSPNSAGDAEAFF. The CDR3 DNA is TGTGCCAGCAGCCCAAACAGTGCGGGTGACGCTGAAGCTTTCTTT.

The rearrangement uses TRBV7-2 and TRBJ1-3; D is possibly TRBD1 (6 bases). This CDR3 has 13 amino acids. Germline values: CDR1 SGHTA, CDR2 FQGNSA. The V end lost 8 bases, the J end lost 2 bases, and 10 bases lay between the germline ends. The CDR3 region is CASGQTTGNTIYF. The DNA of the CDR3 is TGTGCCAGCGGACAGACGACTGGAAACACCATATATTTT.

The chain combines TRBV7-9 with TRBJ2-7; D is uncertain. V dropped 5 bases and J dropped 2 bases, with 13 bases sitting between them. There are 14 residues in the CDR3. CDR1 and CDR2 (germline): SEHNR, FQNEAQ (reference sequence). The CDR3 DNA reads TGTGCCAGCAGCGAAACGGGTTTCACCTACGAGCAGTACTTC. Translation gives CASSETGFTYEQYF. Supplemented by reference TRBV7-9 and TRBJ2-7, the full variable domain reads DTGVSQNPRHKITKRGQNVTFRCDPISEHNRLYWYRQTLGQGPEFLTYFQNEAQLEKSRLLSDRFSAERPKGSFSTLEIQRTEQGDSAMYLCASSETGFTYEQYFGPGTRLTVT.

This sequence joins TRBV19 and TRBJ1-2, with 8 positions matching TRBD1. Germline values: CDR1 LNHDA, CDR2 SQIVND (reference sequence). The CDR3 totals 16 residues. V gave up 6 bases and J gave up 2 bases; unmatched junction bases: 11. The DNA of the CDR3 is TGTGCCAGTAGCCCGGCCAGGGGGCGCCCGAACTATGGCTACACCTTC. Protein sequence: CASSPARGRPNYGYTF. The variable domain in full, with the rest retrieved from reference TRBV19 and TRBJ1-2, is DGGITQSPKYLFRKEGQNVTLSCEQNLNHDAMYWYRQDPGQGLRLIYYSQIVNDFQKGDIAEGYSVSREKKESFPLTVTSAQKNPTAFYLCASSPARGRPNYGYTFGSGTRLTVV.

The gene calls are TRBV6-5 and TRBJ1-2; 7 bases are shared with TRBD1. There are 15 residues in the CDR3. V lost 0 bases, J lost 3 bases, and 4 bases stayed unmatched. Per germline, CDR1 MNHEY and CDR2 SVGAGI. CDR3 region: CASSYSGQGDYGYTF. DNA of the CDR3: TGTGCCAGCAGTTACTCCGGCCAGGGGGACTATGGCTACACCTTC.

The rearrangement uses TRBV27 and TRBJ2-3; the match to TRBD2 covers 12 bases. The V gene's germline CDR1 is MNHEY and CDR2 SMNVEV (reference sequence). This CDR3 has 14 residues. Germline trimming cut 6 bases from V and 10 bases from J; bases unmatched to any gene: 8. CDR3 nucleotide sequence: TGTGCCAGCAGCCTAGCGGGGGGGCTAGGAGCGCAGTATTTT. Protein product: CASSLAGGLGAQYF.

CDR3: CASSRSRTSQETQYF. Here the CDR3 DNA reads TGTGCCAGCAGCCGAAGTAGGACTAGCCAAGAGACCCAGTACTTC. The chain couples TRBV7-2 to TRBJ2-5; 7 bases are shared with TRBD2. V lost 5 bases to trimming and J lost 1 base; unmatched junction nucleotides: 7. CDR3 length equals 15 residues. CDR1 and CDR2 from the germline V gene are SGHTA and FQGNSA.

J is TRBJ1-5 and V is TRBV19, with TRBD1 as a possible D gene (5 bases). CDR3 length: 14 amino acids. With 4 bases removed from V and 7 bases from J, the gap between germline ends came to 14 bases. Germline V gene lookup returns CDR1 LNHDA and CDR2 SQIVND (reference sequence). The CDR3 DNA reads TGTGCCAGTAGTAAGGAGTGGGGGGTACAGCCCCAGCATTTT. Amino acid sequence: CASSKEWGVQPQHF.

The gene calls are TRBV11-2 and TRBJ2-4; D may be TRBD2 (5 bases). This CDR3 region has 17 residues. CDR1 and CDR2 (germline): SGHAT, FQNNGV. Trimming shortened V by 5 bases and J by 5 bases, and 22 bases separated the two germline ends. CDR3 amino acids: CASSNQISALGENIQYF. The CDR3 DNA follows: TGTGCCAGCAGCAACCAAATTTCGGCGCTGGGAGAAAACATTCAGTACTTC.

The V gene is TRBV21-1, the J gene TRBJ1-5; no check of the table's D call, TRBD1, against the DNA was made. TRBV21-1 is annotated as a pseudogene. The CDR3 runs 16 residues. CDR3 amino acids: CASSKARTGRDQPQHF. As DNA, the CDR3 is TGTGCCAGCAGCAAAGCGAGGACAGGGAGGGACCAGCCCCAGCATTTT.

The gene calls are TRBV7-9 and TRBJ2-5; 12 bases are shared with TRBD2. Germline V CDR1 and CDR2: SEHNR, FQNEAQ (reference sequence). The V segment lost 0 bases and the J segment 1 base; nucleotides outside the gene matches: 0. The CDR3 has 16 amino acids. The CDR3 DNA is TGTGCCAGCAGCTTAGCGACTAGCGGGAGCCAAGAGACCCAGTACTTC. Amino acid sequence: CASSLATSGSQETQYF.

The CDR3 nucleotides read TGTGCCAGCAGCTTCGGATATTCTAACTATGGCTACACCTTC. It is translated as CASSFGYSNYGYTF. This chain connects TRBV5-5 to TRBJ1-2; D is undetermined. Germline values: CDR1 SGHKS, CDR2 YYEKEE (reference sequence). The CDR3 contains 14 residues. Deletions cut 2 bases from V and 0 bases from J, with 8 bases between.

CDR3 DNA sequence: TGTGCCAGCACGCCCCGAGAGGGGAGAGGGGAGCTGTTTTTT. Amino acids: CASTPREGRGELFF. This chain connects TRBV6-6 to TRBJ2-2; D may match TRBD1 or TRBD2 (5 bases each). V was pared by 7 bases and J by 8 bases, with 17 bases between. CDR3 length: 14 residues. Germline values: CDR1 MNHNY, CDR2 SVGAGI (reference sequence).

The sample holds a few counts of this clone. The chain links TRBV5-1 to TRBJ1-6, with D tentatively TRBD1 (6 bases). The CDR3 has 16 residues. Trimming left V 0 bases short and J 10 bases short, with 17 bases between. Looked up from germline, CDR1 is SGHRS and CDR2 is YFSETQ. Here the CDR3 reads CASSLGGGPRGSPLHF. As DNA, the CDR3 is TGCGCCAGCAGCTTGGGCGGGGGCCCGCGTGGGTCACCCCTCCACTTT.

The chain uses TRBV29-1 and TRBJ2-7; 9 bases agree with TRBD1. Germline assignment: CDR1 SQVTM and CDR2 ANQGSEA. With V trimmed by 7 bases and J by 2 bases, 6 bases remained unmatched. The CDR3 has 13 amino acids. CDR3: CSAEGQGTYEQYF. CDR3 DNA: TGCAGCGCGGAGGGACAGGGAACCTACGAGCAGTACTTC.

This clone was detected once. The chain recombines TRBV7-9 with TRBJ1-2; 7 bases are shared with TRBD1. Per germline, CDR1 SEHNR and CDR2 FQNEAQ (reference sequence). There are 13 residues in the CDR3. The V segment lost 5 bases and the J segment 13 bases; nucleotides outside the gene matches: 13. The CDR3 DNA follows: TGTGCCAGCAGCCCCGCCGGGACAGCACTCGGCACCTTC. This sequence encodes CASSPAGTALGTF.

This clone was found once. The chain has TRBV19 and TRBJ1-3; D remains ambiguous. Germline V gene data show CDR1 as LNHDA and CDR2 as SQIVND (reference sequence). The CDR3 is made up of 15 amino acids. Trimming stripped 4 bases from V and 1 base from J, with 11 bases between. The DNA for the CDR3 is TGTGCCAGTAGTACCGGGTCTGGATCTGGAAACACCATATATTTT. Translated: CASSTGSGSGNTIYF.

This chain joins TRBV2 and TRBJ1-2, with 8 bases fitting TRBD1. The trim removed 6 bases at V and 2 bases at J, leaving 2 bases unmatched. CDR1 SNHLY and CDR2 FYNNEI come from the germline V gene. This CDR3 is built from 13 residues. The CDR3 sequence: CASRWTGNYGYTF. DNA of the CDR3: TGTGCCAGCAGGTGGACAGGGAACTATGGCTACACCTTC. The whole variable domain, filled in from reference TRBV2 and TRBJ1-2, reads EPEVTQTPSHQVTQMGQEVILRCVPISNHLYFYWYRQILGQKVEFLVSFYNNEISEKSEIFDDQFSVERPDGSNFTLKIRSTKLEDSAMYFCASRWTGNYGYTFGSGTRLTVV.

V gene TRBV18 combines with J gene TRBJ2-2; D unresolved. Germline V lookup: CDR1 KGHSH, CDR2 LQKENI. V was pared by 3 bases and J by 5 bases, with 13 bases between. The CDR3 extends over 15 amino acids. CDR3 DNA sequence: TGTGCCAGCTCACCGGCTCTCCTAGGGACCGGGGAGCTGTTTTTT. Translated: CASSPALLGTGELFF.

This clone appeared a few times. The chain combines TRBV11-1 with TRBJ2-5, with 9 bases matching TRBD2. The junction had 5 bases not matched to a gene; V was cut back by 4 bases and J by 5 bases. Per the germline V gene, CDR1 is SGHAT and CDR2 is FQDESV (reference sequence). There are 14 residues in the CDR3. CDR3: CASSSLAGRETQYF. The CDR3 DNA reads TGTGCCAGCAGCTCACTAGCGGGTAGGGAGACCCAGTACTTC.

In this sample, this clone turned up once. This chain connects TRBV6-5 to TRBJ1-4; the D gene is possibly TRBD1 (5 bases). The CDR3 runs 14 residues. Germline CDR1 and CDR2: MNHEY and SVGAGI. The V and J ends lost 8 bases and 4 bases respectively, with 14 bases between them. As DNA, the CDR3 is TGTGCCAGCGCACCCGGGGCGCTTAATGAAAAACTGTTTTTT. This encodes CASAPGALNEKLFF.

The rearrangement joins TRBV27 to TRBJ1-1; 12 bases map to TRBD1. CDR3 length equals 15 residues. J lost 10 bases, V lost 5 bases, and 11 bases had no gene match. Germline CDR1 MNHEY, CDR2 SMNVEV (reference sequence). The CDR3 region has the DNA TGTGCCAGCAGTCCGGGGACAGGGGGCCGGGGAGGAGCTTTCTTT. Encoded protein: CASSPGTGGRGGAFF.

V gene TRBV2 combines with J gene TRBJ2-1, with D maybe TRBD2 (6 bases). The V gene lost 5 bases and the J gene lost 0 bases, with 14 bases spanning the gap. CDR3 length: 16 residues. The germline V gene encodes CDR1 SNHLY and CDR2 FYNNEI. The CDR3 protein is CASSTGAGPSYNEQFF. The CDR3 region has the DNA TGTGCCAGCAGTACCGGAGCGGGTCCCTCCTACAATGAGCAGTTCTTC. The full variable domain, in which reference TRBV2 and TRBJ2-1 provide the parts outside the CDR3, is EPEVTQTPSHQVTQMGQEVILRCVPISNHLYFYWYRQILGQKVEFLVSFYNNEISEKSEIFDDQFSVERPDGSNFTLKIRSTKLEDSAMYFCASSTGAGPSYNEQFFGPGTRLTVL.

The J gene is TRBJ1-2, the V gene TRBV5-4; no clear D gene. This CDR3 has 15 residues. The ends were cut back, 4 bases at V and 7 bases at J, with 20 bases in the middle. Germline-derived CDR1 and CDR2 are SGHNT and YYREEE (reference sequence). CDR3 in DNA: TGTGCCAGCAGCCTCATTAACCGGGAAACGAGTGGCTACACCTTC. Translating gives CASSLINRETSGYTF.

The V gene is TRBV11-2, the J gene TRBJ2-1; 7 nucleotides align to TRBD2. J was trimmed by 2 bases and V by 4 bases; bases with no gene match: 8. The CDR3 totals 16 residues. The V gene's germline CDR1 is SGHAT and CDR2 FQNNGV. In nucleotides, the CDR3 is TGTGCCAGCAGCTACCCGACTAGCCCAACCTACAATGAGCAGTTCTTC. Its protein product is CASSYPTSPTYNEQFF.

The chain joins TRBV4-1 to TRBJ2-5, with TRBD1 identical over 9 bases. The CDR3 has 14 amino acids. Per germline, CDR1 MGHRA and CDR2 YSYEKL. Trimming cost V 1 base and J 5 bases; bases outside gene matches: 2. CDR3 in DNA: TGCGCCAGCAGCCAAGTGACAGGGGGGGAGACCCAGTACTTC. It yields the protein CASSQVTGGETQYF.

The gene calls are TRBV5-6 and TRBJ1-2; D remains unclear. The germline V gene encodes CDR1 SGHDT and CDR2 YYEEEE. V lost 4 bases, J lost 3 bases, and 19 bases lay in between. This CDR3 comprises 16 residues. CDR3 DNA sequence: TGTGCCAGCAGCCCATTGAACCTCGCTACGGACTATGGCTACACCTTC. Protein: CASSPLNLATDYGYTF.

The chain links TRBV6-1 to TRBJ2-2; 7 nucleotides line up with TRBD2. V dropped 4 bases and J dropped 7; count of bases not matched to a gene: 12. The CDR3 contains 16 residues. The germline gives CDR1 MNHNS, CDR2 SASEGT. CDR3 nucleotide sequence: TGTGCCAGCAGTGGGGCGGGACTAAGAGGCGGCGGGGAGCTGTTTTTT. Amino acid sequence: CASSGAGLRGGGELFF.

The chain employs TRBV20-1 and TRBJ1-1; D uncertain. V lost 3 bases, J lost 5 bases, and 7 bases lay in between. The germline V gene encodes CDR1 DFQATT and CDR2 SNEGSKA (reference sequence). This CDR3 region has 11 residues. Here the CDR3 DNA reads TGCAGTGCTAGGGATAGTACTGAAGCTTTCTTT. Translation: CSARDSTEAFF.

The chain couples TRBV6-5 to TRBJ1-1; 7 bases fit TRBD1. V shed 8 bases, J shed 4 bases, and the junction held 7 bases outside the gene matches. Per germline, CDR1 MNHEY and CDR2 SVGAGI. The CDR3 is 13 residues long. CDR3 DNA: TGTGCCAGCCGACCAACAGGGGTCACTGAAGCTTTCTTT. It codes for CASRPTGVTEAFF.

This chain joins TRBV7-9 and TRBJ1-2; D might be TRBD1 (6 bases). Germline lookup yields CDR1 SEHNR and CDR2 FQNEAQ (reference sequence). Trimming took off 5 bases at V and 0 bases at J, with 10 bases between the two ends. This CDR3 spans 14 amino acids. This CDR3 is CASSPGEANYGYTF. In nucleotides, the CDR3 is TGTGCCAGCAGCCCAGGGGAAGCTAACTATGGCTACACCTTC.

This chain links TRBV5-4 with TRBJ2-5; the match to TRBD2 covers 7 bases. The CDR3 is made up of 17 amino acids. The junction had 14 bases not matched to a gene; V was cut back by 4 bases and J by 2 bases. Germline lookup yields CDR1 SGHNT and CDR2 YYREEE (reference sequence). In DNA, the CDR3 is TGTGCCAGCAGCCCAGGTACTAGCGTAACCGTGCAAGAGACCCAGTACTTC. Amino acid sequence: CASSPGTSVTVQETQYF.